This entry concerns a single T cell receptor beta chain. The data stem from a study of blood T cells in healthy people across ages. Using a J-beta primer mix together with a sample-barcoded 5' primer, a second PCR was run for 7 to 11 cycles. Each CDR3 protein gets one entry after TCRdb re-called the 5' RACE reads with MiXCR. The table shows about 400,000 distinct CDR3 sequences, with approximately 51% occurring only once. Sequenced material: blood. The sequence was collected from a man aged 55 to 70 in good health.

The CDR3 reads CASSRGKSNYGYTF. CDR3 sequence (DNA): TGTGCCAGCAGCCGGGGGAAAAGTAACTATGGCTACACCTTC. The chain carries TRBV6-5 and TRBJ1-2, with D maybe TRBD1 (5 bases). Germline loops: CDR1 MNHEY, CDR2 SVGAGI. The CDR3 covers 14 residues. V dropped 6 bases and J dropped 1 base, with 12 bases sitting between them.